This T cell receptor (beta chain) was documented in a study of identical twins. This clonotype was detected many times. TCRdb itself ran the 5' RACE reads through MiXCR, one entry per CDR3 protein. The sample lists approximately 300,000 distinct CDR3 sequences; around 9.7% were seen once. The CDR3 totals 15 residues. Germline loops: CDR1 MDHEN, CDR2 SYDVKM. V trimming: 3 bases; J trimming: 0 bases; junction bases outside the gene matches: 4. The data also belong to a second study, concerning yellow fever vaccine responses in identical twins.

Sequenced input: CD8+ T cells sorted from blood. This receptor was obtained from a woman younger than 35 in good health. The chain couples TRBV28 to TRBJ2-7; TRBD2 aligns across 8 bases. The CDR3 protein is CASSFTSGNSYEQYF. CDR3 bases: TGTGCCAGCAGTTTTACTAGCGGAAACTCCTACGAGCAGTACTTC.